One and the same sample provided the 2 T cell receptor beta chains below, sequenced in a study of blood T cells in healthy people across ages. Then a second PCR, running about 6 to 11 cycles, was carried out with a sample-barcoded 5' primer and a J-beta primer mix. MiXCR, applied by TCRdb to the 5' RACE reads, yields one record per CDR3 protein. This repertoire shows fewer than 800,000 distinct CDR3 sequences, about 34% found once; its top ten account for about 16%. Sequencing was done on a sample of blood. These receptors all stem from a woman older than 75 in good health.

Details on this clonotype: It may be a read error: a sequence one base away is much more abundant. The V and J genes are TRBV12-3 or TRBV12-4 and TRBJ2-3; unclear D gene. The CDR3 covers 11 residues. V was pared by 7 bases and J by 8 bases, with 10 bases between. Here the CDR3 DNA reads TGTGCCAGCACCGCCGTGGTTACGCAGTATTTT. The encoded protein is CASTAVVTQYF.

This clonotype has only a few counts. One end of the junction varies from germline; a read error may be responsible. The rearrangement uses TRBV5-1 and TRBJ2-7; no clear D. The CDR3 covers 11 residues. CDR1 and CDR2 (germline): SGHRS, YFSETQ. CDR3 sequence: CTSSDHYEQYF. The CDR3 coding sequence is TGCACCAGCAGCGACCACTACGAGCAGTACTTC.